The text below deals with one T cell receptor (beta chain). Antigen specificity is unknown. This sample is drawn from a study of blood T cells in healthy people across ages. Study background: Per two T cells, template switching captured roughly one barcoded beta molecule. Points from the study as a whole: Higher naive T cell percentage went strongly together with higher TCR beta diversity. Estimates of diversity drawn from one million T cells were considered underestimates.

Primed by a sample-barcoded 5' primer and a J-beta primer mix, a second PCR proceeded for 7 to 11 cycles. From the 5' RACE reads, TCRdb called clonotypes with MiXCR, one entry per CDR3 protein. The table lists fewer than 950,000 distinct CDR3 sequences, roughly 50% of them singletons. Deletions cut 6 bases from V and 15 bases from J, with 18 bases between. Germline V gene sequence: CDR1 SNHLY, CDR2 FYNNEI. The CDR3 spans 12 residues. The clonotype originates from a man older than 75 in good health. The sequencing sample was made of blood. V is TRBV2 and J is TRBJ2-1; D might be TRBD1 (6 bases). This CDR3 is CASSPHRDHSFF. The CDR3 bases are TGTGCCAGCAGCCCCCACAGGGACCATTCGTTCTTC.